This T cell receptor (beta chain) was found in a study of blood T cell repertoires in COVID-19. Study summary: Nucleic acid was either cDNA or gDNA, and it came from T cells, B-cell-depleted T cells, or PBMCs.

The method was immunoSEQ multiplex PCR; TCRdb's version includes in-frame clones alone and lacks a portion of them. The sample includes around 180,000 clones, 84% of them seen just once. Germline V gene lookup returns CDR1 SGHNT and CDR2 YYREEE (reference sequence). This CDR3 comprises 13 residues. Between the trimmed V and J ends, which lost 0 bases and 6 bases, there was a span of 9 bases. This sequence was found in a human donor in a cohort sampled during active COVID-19. The chain links TRBV5-4 to TRBJ1-2; D ambiguous. The sequencing sample was made of peripheral blood. CDR3 nucleotides: TGTGCCAGCAGCTTGGATCCAGTGGATGGCTACACCTTC. This codes for CASSLDPVDGYTF.